A selection of T cell receptor beta chains follows, all from one sample in a study of T cell responses to AZD1222 COVID-19 vaccine. TCRdb keeps only in-frame clones here, not all; method: immunoSEQ multiplex PCR. The sample yields 100,000 to 150,000 clones, just over 85% seen once. This specimen consisted of peripheral blood, obtained on day 0 of AZD1222 vaccination. The receptors derive from an adult in good health. Each CDR3 is given with its conserved first and last residue. A D gene is named only where the DNA matches it firmly. The size entry is marked missing in some rows and otherwise reads once, few, many or a size class.

J: TRBJ2-7; size: few; V: TRBV27; D: -; DNA: TGTGCCAGGGGGTCTCCTTACGAGCAGTACTTC; CDR3: CARGSPYEQYF
J: TRBJ1-3; size: -; V: TRBV6-2/TRBV6-3; D: -; DNA: TGTGCCAGCAGTTACTCTTCGGGCAGGTCTGGAAACACCATATATTTT; CDR3: CASSYSSGRSGNTIYF
J: TRBJ1-1; size: -; V: TRBV3-1/TRBV3-2; D: TRBD1; DNA: TGTGCCAGCAGCCAAGGAGACAGGGGGACTGGTGAAGCTTTCTTT; CDR3: CASSQGDRGTGEAFF
J: TRBJ2-7; size: -; V: TRBV3-1/TRBV3-2; D: -; DNA: TGTGCCAGCAGCCAATCCGGGGCCTCCTACGAGCAGTACTTC; CDR3: CASSQSGASYEQYF
J: TRBJ2-7; size: -; V: TRBV5-6; D: -; DNA: TGTGCCAGCCAGTCTGGGGGAAGGTCGCAGTACTTC; CDR3: CASQSGGRSQYF
J: TRBJ1-6; size: -; V: TRBV5-1; D: -; DNA: TGCGCCAGCAGCTTCCTTGGGTCACCCCTCCACTTT; CDR3: CASSFLGSPLHF
J: TRBJ1-2; size: -; V: TRBV7-3; D: TRBD1; DNA: TGTGCCAGCAGCCCTGGGACAGGGGGCGGCTATGGCTACACCTTC; CDR3: CASSPGTGGGYGYTF
J: TRBJ1-1; size: -; V: TRBV2; D: TRBD1; DNA: TGTGCCAGCAGTGAGACAGGGGGCTACACTGAAGCTTTCTTT; CDR3: CASSETGGYTEAFF
J: TRBJ1-5; size: -; V: TRBV6-6; D: -; DNA: TGTGCCAGCACCCTGAAGGGGAGCAATCAGCCCCAGCATTTT; CDR3: CASTLKGSNQPQHF
J: TRBJ2-6; size: -; V: TRBV4-3; D: -; DNA: TGCGCCAGCAGCCAAGATTTCTCACGCGGGATCTCTGGGGCCAACGTCCTGACTTTC; CDR3: CASSQDFSRGISGANVLTF
J: TRBJ2-7; size: once; V: TRBV27; D: -; DNA: TGTGCCAGCAGTTTTAAGGCAGCTCCAACCTACGAGCAGTACTTC; CDR3: CASSFKAAPTYEQYF
J: TRBJ1-5; size: -; V: TRBV18; D: -; DNA: TGTGCCAGCTCACCAAGCTCGGGGAATCAGCCCCAGCATTTT; CDR3: CASSPSSGNQPQHF
J: TRBJ1-5; size: -; V: TRBV7-9; D: TRBD1; DNA: TGTGCCAGCAGCTTAGGGGCAGGGGGCGAAAACCAGCCCCAGCATTTT; CDR3: CASSLGAGGENQPQHF